This TCR beta chain was observed in a study of vaccination and CD4 T cells after COVID-19. Researchers used the Oncomine TCR Beta short-read assay to sequence DNA from cultured CD4+ T cells. CD4+ T cells were cultured, and genomic DNA was extracted from them. TCRdb re-analysed the PCR reads in MiXCR, keeping a single row per CDR3 protein. Seen here are roughly 20,000 distinct CDR3 sequences, roughly 64% observed once, and the top ten hold 7.5% to 9.5%. Treatment reported: roughly 10-day PBMC culture with coronavirus spike peptide pools or control peptides (ViraFEST assay). A few million PBMCs per well were cultured with 10 IU/ml IL-2 and about 10 ug/ml peptide pools. V was shortened by 4 bases and J by 10 bases, with 9 bases between the two germline ends. The CDR3 runs to 11 residues. Germline loops: CDR1 SEHNR, CDR2 FQNEAQ (reference sequence). Details on this clonotype: Antigen: not known.

Study-wide results and limits: Relatively small numbers of convalescent patients were studied, with no early post-infection timepoints included.

The specimen sequenced was CD4+ T cells from blood, cultured in vitro. The chain employs TRBV7-9 and TRBJ2-3; TRBD2 is a possible D gene (5 bases). This clonotype was obtained from a human donor who had recovered from COVID-19. The CDR3 loop is CASSSGTAQYF. CDR3 DNA: TGTGCCAGCAGCTCGGGAACGGCGCAGTATTTT.